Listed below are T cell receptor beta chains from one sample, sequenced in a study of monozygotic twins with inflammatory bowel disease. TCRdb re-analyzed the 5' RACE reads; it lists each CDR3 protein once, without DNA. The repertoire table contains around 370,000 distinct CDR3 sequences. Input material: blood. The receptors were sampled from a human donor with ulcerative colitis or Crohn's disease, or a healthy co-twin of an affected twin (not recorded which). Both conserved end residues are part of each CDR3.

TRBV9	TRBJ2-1	CASSVEGRHDKNEQFF
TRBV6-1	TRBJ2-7	CASRETGQGYEQYF
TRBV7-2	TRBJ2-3	CASSQIATYSTDTQYF
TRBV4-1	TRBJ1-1	CASSQQGWTEAFF
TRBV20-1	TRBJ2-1	CSAKEGTGSNEQFF
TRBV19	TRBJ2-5	CASSTETSRLRQETQYF
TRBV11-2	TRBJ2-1	CASSRIMTGGSYNEQFF
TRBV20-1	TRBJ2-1	CSAQKGQANYNEQFF
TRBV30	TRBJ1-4	CAWRPPDRGIEKLFF
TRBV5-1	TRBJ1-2	CASSLDAAGYTF
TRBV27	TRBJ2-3	CASSPHTDTQYF
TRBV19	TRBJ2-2	CASSIDLWNREGTGELFF
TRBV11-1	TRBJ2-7	CASSLEAGDEQYF
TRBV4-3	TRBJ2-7	CASSQDRPGPYEQYF
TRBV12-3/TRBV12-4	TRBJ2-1	CASKMDSYNEQFF
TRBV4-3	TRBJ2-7	CASSQAGQVIYEQYF
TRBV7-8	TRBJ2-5	CASSLEGSTYKQETQYF
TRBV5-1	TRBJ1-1	CASSDRLNTEAFF